The text below deals with one T cell receptor beta chain. These data come from a study of blood T cells in healthy people across ages. In the study overall: About one barcoded beta molecule was captured per two T cells (by template switching).

Donors were healthy Caucasian individuals from Russia aged roughly 6 to 95. The authors ran a second PCR of roughly 6 to 12 cycles using a sample-barcoded 5' primer and a J-beta primer mix. TCRdb processed the 5' RACE reads anew with MiXCR; each CDR3 protein has one entry. Among approximately 800,000 distinct CDR3 sequences listed, about 56% were seen once. The TCR comes from a man in his forties in good health. The sequenced sample was blood.

The CDR3 loop is CASSWTSGRTNTDTQYF. CDR3 sequence (DNA): TGCGCCAGCAGCTGGACTAGCGGGAGGACGAACACAGATACGCAGTATTTT. J is TRBJ2-3 and V is TRBV5-1; 14 nucleotides match TRBD2. This CDR3 comprises 17 residues. The V segment lost 3 bases and the J segment 2 bases; nucleotides outside the gene matches: 5. CDR1 SGHRS and CDR2 YFSETQ come from the germline V gene.